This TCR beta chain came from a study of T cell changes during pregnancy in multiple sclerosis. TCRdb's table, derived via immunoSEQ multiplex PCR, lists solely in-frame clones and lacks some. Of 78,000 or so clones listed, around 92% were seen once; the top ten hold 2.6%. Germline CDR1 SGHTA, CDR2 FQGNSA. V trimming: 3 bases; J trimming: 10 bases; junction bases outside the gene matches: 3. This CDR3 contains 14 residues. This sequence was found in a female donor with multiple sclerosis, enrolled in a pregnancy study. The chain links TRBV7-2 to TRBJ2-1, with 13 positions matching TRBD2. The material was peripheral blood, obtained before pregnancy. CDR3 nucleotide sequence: TGTGCCAGCAGCTTGGAGGGACTAGCGGGAGAGCAGTTCTTC. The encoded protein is CASSLEGLAGEQFF.